This is a list of T cell receptor beta chains from one sample in a study of beta chain features in type 1 diabetes. Profiling relied on immunoSEQ multiplex PCR, and the TCRdb table lists in-frame clones only, not all of them. Seen here are about 360,000 clones, 10% to 15% observed once, and the top ten hold under 0.02%. Source material: naive CD4+ T cells from blood. The origin of the receptors is a man younger than 30 in good health. The CDR3 runs from the conserved cysteine through the conserved F or W. Each record gives: V gene, D gene, clone size, J gene, CDR3 DNA, CDR3 protein. The D gene is left open where the match is weak. Only some rows state a clone size, as once, few, many or a class for expanded clones.

V gene: TRBV5-4
D gene: TRBD1
clone size: NA
J gene: TRBJ1-4
CDR3 DNA: TGTGCCAGCAGACCCGGAGGGACAGGGGGTGAAAAACTGTTTTTT
CDR3 protein: CASRPGGTGGEKLFF

V gene: TRBV29-1
D gene: NA
clone size: few
J gene: TRBJ2-6
CDR3 DNA: TGCAGCGTTTCCCGGGTCCCATTCTCTGGGGCCAACGTCCTGACTTTC
CDR3 protein: CSVSRVPFSGANVLTF

V gene: TRBV15
D gene: NA
clone size: NA
J gene: TRBJ1-6
CDR3 DNA: TGTGCCACCAGTCTTTCAACCGGGACTCCCGGGCCCCTCCACTTT
CDR3 protein: CATSLSTGTPGPLHF

V gene: TRBV7-3
D gene: TRBD1
clone size: few
J gene: TRBJ2-7
CDR3 DNA: TGTGCCAGCAGCCGGGACAGCCTCTCAGGCGAGCAGTACTTC
CDR3 protein: CASSRDSLSGEQYF

V gene: TRBV28
D gene: NA
clone size: NA
J gene: TRBJ2-1
CDR3 DNA: TGTGCCAGCAGTCCAATAGATAACTACAATGAGCAGTTCTTC
CDR3 protein: CASSPIDNYNEQFF

V gene: TRBV5-4
D gene: NA
clone size: NA
J gene: TRBJ2-5
CDR3 DNA: TGTGCCAGCAGTCAGTGGACTGCACAAGAGACCCAGTACTTC
CDR3 protein: CASSQWTAQETQYF

V gene: TRBV18
D gene: NA
clone size: few
J gene: TRBJ2-5
CDR3 DNA: TGTGCCAGCTCACAGCAACAAGAGACCCAGTACTTC
CDR3 protein: CASSQQQETQYF

V gene: TRBV20-1
D gene: NA
clone size: few
J gene: TRBJ2-7
CDR3 DNA: TGCAGCCCAACAGGGTCCTACGAGCAGTACTTC
CDR3 protein: CSPTGSYEQYF

V gene: TRBV4-1
D gene: NA
clone size: few
J gene: TRBJ2-3
CDR3 DNA: TGCGCCAGCAGCCCAACAGGGCGCACAGATACGCAGTATTTT
CDR3 protein: CASSPTGRTDTQYF

V gene: TRBV30
D gene: TRBD1
clone size: few
J gene: TRBJ1-2
CDR3 DNA: TGTGCCTGGAGTGTACTGGGACAGGGTTTAGGCTACACCTTC
CDR3 protein: CAWSVLGQGLGYTF

V gene: TRBV28
D gene: TRBD1
clone size: few
J gene: TRBJ2-7
CDR3 DNA: TGTGCCAGCTCCGGACAGGGCACCCACGAGCAGTACTTC
CDR3 protein: CASSGQGTHEQYF

V gene: TRBV30
D gene: TRBD1
clone size: few
J gene: TRBJ1-2
CDR3 DNA: TGTGCCTGGAGTGTACCGGTGGGCGGCAGGGGGATTAATCTCCGTGGCTACACCTTC
CDR3 protein: CAWSVPVGGRGINLRGYTF

V gene: TRBV9
D gene: TRBD2
clone size: few
J gene: TRBJ2-5
CDR3 DNA: TGTGCCAGCAGCGTAGGAGCCCAGGGTTGGGGAGGGCAAGAGACCCAGTACTTC
CDR3 protein: CASSVGAQGWGGQETQYF

V gene: TRBV5-1
D gene: NA
clone size: few
J gene: TRBJ1-1
CDR3 DNA: TGCGCCAGTAGTCGCAAGGGGGGGATGAACACTGAAGCTTTCTTT
CDR3 protein: CASSRKGGMNTEAFF

V gene: TRBV7-2
D gene: TRBD1
clone size: few
J gene: TRBJ1-2
CDR3 DNA: TGTGCCAGCAGCTTAGGGACAGGGTCTAACTATGGCTACACCTTC
CDR3 protein: CASSLGTGSNYGYTF

V gene: TRBV4-3
D gene: TRBD1
clone size: few
J gene: TRBJ1-1
CDR3 DNA: TGCGCCAGCAGCCAAGAGGGACAGGGGGCAATCGGGAAACGGAACACTGAAGCTTTCTTT
CDR3 protein: CASSQEGQGAIGKRNTEAFF

V gene: TRBV25-1
D gene: NA
clone size: few
J gene: TRBJ2-3
CDR3 DNA: TGTGCCAGCAGTGAATATGGCGGGGACAGTGTTGGTACGCAGTATTTT
CDR3 protein: CASSEYGGDSVGTQYF

V gene: TRBV25-1
D gene: TRBD2
clone size: NA
J gene: TRBJ2-3
CDR3 DNA: TGTGCCAGCAGCCCGGGACTAGGTTTAACAGATACGCAGTATTTT
CDR3 protein: CASSPGLGLTDTQYF

V gene: TRBV7-2
D gene: NA
clone size: few
J gene: TRBJ2-3
CDR3 DNA: TGTGCCAGCAGCTTAGCGGGGACTGCTAGCACAGATACGCAGTATTTT
CDR3 protein: CASSLAGTASTDTQYF

V gene: TRBV7-2
D gene: TRBD2
clone size: NA
J gene: TRBJ2-7
CDR3 DNA: TGTGCCAGCAGCTGGAGTAGCGGGTACGAGCAGTACTTC
CDR3 protein: CASSWSSGYEQYF

V gene: TRBV28
D gene: TRBD1
clone size: NA
J gene: TRBJ2-7
CDR3 DNA: TGTGCCAGCAGTCCAGGGGGACATTCCTACGAGCAGTACTTC
CDR3 protein: CASSPGGHSYEQYF

V gene: TRBV5-1
D gene: TRBD1
clone size: NA
J gene: TRBJ2-7
CDR3 DNA: TGCGCCAGCAGCTTGGCCTTGGGACAGATTTACGAGCAGTACTTC
CDR3 protein: CASSLALGQIYEQYF

V gene: TRBV11-2
D gene: TRBD2
clone size: few
J gene: TRBJ2-5
CDR3 DNA: TGTGCCAGCAGCAGCTCCGGGAGGACCCAAGAGACCCAGTACTTC
CDR3 protein: CASSSSGRTQETQYF

V gene: TRBV29-1
D gene: TRBD2
clone size: NA
J gene: TRBJ2-3
CDR3 DNA: TGCAGCGTAATAGCGGGAGGCACAGATACGCAGTATTTT
CDR3 protein: CSVIAGGTDTQYF

V gene: TRBV10-3
D gene: NA
clone size: NA
J gene: TRBJ1-6
CDR3 DNA: TGTGCCATCAGTCCAGGGGATAATTCACCCCTCCACTTT
CDR3 protein: CAISPGDNSPLHF

V gene: TRBV9
D gene: TRBD1
clone size: few
J gene: TRBJ2-5
CDR3 DNA: TGTGCCAGCAGCACAACCCCCGGGACAGGGGGCGAGACCCAGTACTTC
CDR3 protein: CASSTTPGTGGETQYF

V gene: TRBV11-2
D gene: NA
clone size: NA
J gene: TRBJ2-5
CDR3 DNA: TGTGCCAGCAGCAAGGGGTACCAAGAGACCCAGTACTTC
CDR3 protein: CASSKGYQETQYF

V gene: TRBV5-4
D gene: TRBD2
clone size: few
J gene: TRBJ2-1
CDR3 DNA: TGTGCCAGCAGCGGGACTAGCCACAATGAGCAGTTCTTC
CDR3 protein: CASSGTSHNEQFF

V gene: TRBV7-2
D gene: TRBD2
clone size: NA
J gene: TRBJ2-3
CDR3 DNA: TGTGCCAGCAGCCCAAGCCTGACTAGCGGGGGAGGGGATACGCAGTATTTT
CDR3 protein: CASSPSLTSGGGDTQYF

V gene: TRBV29-1
D gene: NA
clone size: few
J gene: TRBJ1-4
CDR3 DNA: TGCAGCGTTGCCAGTACAACTAATGAAAAACTGTTTTTT
CDR3 protein: CSVASTTNEKLFF

V gene: TRBV5-1
D gene: TRBD2
clone size: few
J gene: TRBJ2-5
CDR3 DNA: TGCGCCAGCAGCTACGGACTAGTCGAGACCCAGTACTTC
CDR3 protein: CASSYGLVETQYF

V gene: TRBV2
D gene: NA
clone size: few
J gene: TRBJ2-7
CDR3 DNA: TGTGCCAGCCAGGCGGGATTCGGCGAGCAGTACTTC
CDR3 protein: CASQAGFGEQYF

V gene: TRBV25-1
D gene: NA
clone size: NA
J gene: TRBJ1-1
CDR3 DNA: TGTGCCAGCAGTGAAGGGGGGAGTTGGGGTCAAGCTTTCTTT
CDR3 protein: CASSEGGSWGQAFF

V gene: TRBV4-1
D gene: NA
clone size: NA
J gene: TRBJ2-1
CDR3 DNA: TGCGCCAGCAGCCAGACAGTGCCCTACAATGAGCAGTTCTTC
CDR3 protein: CASSQTVPYNEQFF

V gene: TRBV7-9
D gene: NA
clone size: NA
J gene: TRBJ2-3
CDR3 DNA: TGTGCCAGCAGCCTCGGACTGAGCACAGATACGCAGTATTTT
CDR3 protein: CASSLGLSTDTQYF

V gene: TRBV2
D gene: NA
clone size: few
J gene: TRBJ2-5
CDR3 DNA: TGTGCCAGCAGTGAACGTCGGTCGGGTGAGACCCAGTACTTC
CDR3 protein: CASSERRSGETQYF